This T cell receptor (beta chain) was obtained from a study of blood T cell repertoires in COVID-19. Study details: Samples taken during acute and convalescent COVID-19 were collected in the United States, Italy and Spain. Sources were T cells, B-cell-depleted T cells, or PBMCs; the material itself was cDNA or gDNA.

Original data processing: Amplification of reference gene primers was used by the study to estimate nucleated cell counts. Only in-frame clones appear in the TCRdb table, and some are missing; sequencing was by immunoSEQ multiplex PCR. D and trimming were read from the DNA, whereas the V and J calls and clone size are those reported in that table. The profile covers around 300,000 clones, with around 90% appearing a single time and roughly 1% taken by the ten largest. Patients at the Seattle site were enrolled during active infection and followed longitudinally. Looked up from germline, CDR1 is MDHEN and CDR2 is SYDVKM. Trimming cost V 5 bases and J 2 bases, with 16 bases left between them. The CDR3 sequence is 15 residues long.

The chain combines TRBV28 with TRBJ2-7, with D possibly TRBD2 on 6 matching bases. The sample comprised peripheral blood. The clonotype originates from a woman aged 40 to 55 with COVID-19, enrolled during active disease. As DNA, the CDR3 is TGTGCCAGCAGTGTACCGGGCGGAGGGACCTACGAGCAGTACTTC. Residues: CASSVPGGGTYEQYF.